Below, 28 T cell receptor beta chains from the same sample are listed, as sequenced in a study of blood T cell repertoires in COVID-19. The protocol was immunoSEQ multiplex PCR, while the TCRdb copy is restricted to in-frame clones and leaves out a portion. Of roughly 200,000 clones in the sample, about 88% were seen once. The specimen sequenced was peripheral blood. These receptors came from a woman between 45 and 65 years old with COVID-19, enrolled during active disease.

V is TRBV19 and J is TRBJ1-2, with TRBD1 identical over 7 bases. CDR3 length: 14 residues. Germline V gene data show CDR1 as LNHDA and CDR2 as SQIVND (reference sequence). After removal of 4 bases from V and 3 bases from J, the junction contained 5 bases not matched to a gene. Here the CDR3 DNA reads TGTGCCAGTAGTACCGGGACAGCGTACTATGGCTACACCTTC. It codes for CASSTGTAYYGYTF. Using reference TRBV19 and TRBJ1-2 for the parts outside the CDR3, the full variable domain is DGGITQSPKYLFRKEGQNVTLSCEQNLNHDAMYWYRQDPGQGLRLIYYSQIVNDFQKGDIAEGYSVSREKKESFPLTVTSAQKNPTAFYLCASSTGTAYYGYTFGSGTRLTVV.

Written as DNA, the CDR3 is TGTGCCAGCAGCTTCCGGGACAGCTCCTACAATGAGCAGTTCTTC. It codes for CASSFRDSSYNEQFF. V and J are TRBV7-9 and TRBJ2-1; 7 nucleotides line up with TRBD1. The length of the CDR3 is 15 residues. J lost 0 bases, V lost 3 bases, and 2 bases had no gene match. Germline V lookup: CDR1 SEHNR, CDR2 FQNEAQ (reference sequence). Together with reference TRBV7-9 and TRBJ2-1, the CDR3 gives the full variable domain: DTGVSQNPRHKITKRGQNVTFRCDPISEHNRLYWYRQTLGQGPEFLTYFQNEAQLEKSRLLSDRFSAERPKGSFSTLEIQRTEQGDSAMYLCASSFRDSSYNEQFFGPGTRLTVL.

The chain combines TRBV5-1 with TRBJ1-4, with a possible D match to TRBD1 (6 bases). V lost 0 bases and J lost 5, with 8 bases in between. The CDR3 runs to 14 residues. Germline V gene lookup returns CDR1 SGHRS and CDR2 YFSETQ. The CDR3, as DNA: TGCGCCAGCAGCTTGGCAGGGGCGAATGAAAAACTGTTTTTT. Translation gives CASSLAGANEKLFF.

The J gene is TRBJ2-5, the V gene TRBV28; 7 nucleotides match TRBD1. CDR1 is MDHEN, CDR2 SYDVKM, per germline. V lost 6 bases to trimming and J lost 2 bases; unmatched junction nucleotides: 6. The CDR3 loop spans 14 amino acids. This CDR3 is CASSRDRLQETQYF. The CDR3 DNA reads TGTGCCAGCAGCCGGGACAGACTTCAAGAGACCCAGTACTTC.

The CDR3 nucleotides read TGTGCCAGCAGCGTAGCCCAGCGGGGGACCGGGGAGCTGTTTTTT. The encoded protein is CASSVAQRGTGELFF. The gene calls are TRBV9 and TRBJ2-2; TRBD2 agrees at 8 bases. The V and J ends lost 0 bases and 5 bases, in that order; junction bases with no gene match: 3. This CDR3 spans 15 amino acids. The germline V gene encodes CDR1 SGDLS and CDR2 YYNGEE.

The chain joins TRBV7-3 to TRBJ1-5, with D hard to call. V was cut by 4 bases and J by 7 bases, with 17 bases left in between. Germline V gene data show CDR1 as SGHTA and CDR2 as FQGTGA. The CDR3 length is 15 residues. The CDR3 DNA reads TGTGCCAGCAGCTCCACGGGAGGGTCGGAGCAGCCCCAGCATTTT. Translation: CASSSTGGSEQPQHF.

This clone was seen once. The chain employs TRBV10-3 and TRBJ2-7, with TRBD1 as a possible D gene (6 bases). The germline V and J ends were trimmed by 11 bases and 7 bases, with 21 bases remaining between them. The CDR3 is 13 residues long. Germline loops: CDR1 ENHRY, CDR2 SYGVKD. The CDR3 is CASGPLPQGEQYV. The DNA for the CDR3 is TGTGCCTCAGGGCCCCTCCCTCAGGGGGAGCAGTACGTC.

The chain joins TRBV5-5 to TRBJ1-6; perhaps TRBD1 as D (5 bases). Germline V CDR1 and CDR2: SGHKS, YYEKEE (reference sequence). CDR3 length: 14 amino acids. Trimming stripped 4 bases from V and 7 bases from J, with 12 bases between. The CDR3 sequence is CASSGGTENSPLHF. The CDR3 DNA is TGTGCCAGCAGCGGGGGGACGGAGAATTCACCCCTCCACTTT.

The chain links TRBV4-1 to TRBJ2-3; no definite D call. CDR3 length: 14 residues. The germline CDR1 and CDR2 sequences are MGHRA and YSYEKL. V lost 6 bases to trimming and J lost 0 bases, with 10 bases between them. Written as DNA, the CDR3 is TGCGCCAGCAGTTTTACTTCGAGCACAGATACGCAGTATTTT. It translates to CASSFTSSTDTQYF.

The rearrangement joins TRBV30 to TRBJ1-2; D ambiguous. Between the trimmed V and J ends, which lost 8 bases and 1 base, there was a span of 17 bases. There are 14 residues in the CDR3. The germline V gene has CDR1 GTSNPN and CDR2 SVGIG (reference sequence). Here the CDR3 reads CAVATDLINYGYTF. The CDR3 bases are TGTGCCGTTGCAACAGACCTTATTAACTATGGCTACACCTTC.

This clone showed up just a few times. This chain joins TRBV5-8 and TRBJ2-1, with D tentatively TRBD2 (5 bases). Trimming removed 2 bases at V and 3 bases at J, with 9 bases between. Germline V gives CDR1 SGHTS, CDR2 YDEGEE. The CDR3 extends over 14 amino acids. CDR3 sequence (DNA): TGTGCCAGCAGCTTCGGGGAAATCTACAATGAGCAGTTCTTC. Amino acid sequence: CASSFGEIYNEQFF.

The chain carries TRBV11-3 and TRBJ2-7; D is possibly TRBD2 (6 bases). Germline V gene data show CDR1 as SGHNT and CDR2 as YENEEA. The length of the CDR3 is 16 residues. The V gene lost 5 bases and the J gene lost 2 bases, with 19 bases spanning the gap. The CDR3 DNA is TGTGCCAGCAGCCCCGCGGGGCTGGGCTTCGCCTACGAGCAGTACGTC. Protein sequence: CASSPAGLGFAYEQYV.

The CDR3 bases are TGCGCCAGCAGCTTGGGGGGGACAAACTACGAGCAGTACTTC. Translated: CASSLGGTNYEQYF. The rearrangement links TRBV5-1 to TRBJ2-7; D might be TRBD1 (6 bases). CDR1 and CDR2 (germline): SGHRS, YFSETQ. V gave up 0 bases and J gave up 3 bases, with 10 bases separating them. CDR3 length equals 14 residues.

This clone was seen only once. The V gene is TRBV3-1 (or the pseudogene TRBV3-2), the J gene TRBJ1-5, with 9 bases that match TRBD1. Germline CDR1 reads LGHDT; CDR2 reads YNNKEL (reference sequence). The CDR3 loop spans 17 amino acids. J gave up 1 base and V 1 base, and 5 bases lay outside the gene matches. As DNA, the CDR3 is TGTGCCAGCAGCCAAGTCCGACAGGGGGTAAGCAATCAGCCCCAGCATTTT. This sequence encodes CASSQVRQGVSNQPQHF.

The CDR3 region has the DNA TGTGCCAGCTATAGCAGGGGACAGGGAAAAGCTAACTATGGCTACACCTTC. It codes for CASYSRGQGKANYGYTF. The chain joins TRBV2 to TRBJ1-2; 9 nucleotides match TRBD1. V was clipped by 8 bases and J by 0 bases; unmatched bases: 13. There are 17 residues in the CDR3. Germline CDR1 and CDR2: SNHLY and FYNNEI.

The V and J genes are TRBV5-6 and TRBJ2-7; D unresolved. Trimming cost V 3 bases and J 3 bases, with 13 bases left between them. Germline V gene data show CDR1 as SGHDT and CDR2 as YYEEEE. The CDR3 is 14 amino acids. The CDR3 reads CASSYPGPLYEQYF. In DNA, the CDR3 is TGTGCCAGCAGCTATCCGGGTCCACTCTACGAGCAGTACTTC.

The chain couples TRBV5-4 to TRBJ1-1; 9 bases align to TRBD1. The germline CDR1 and CDR2 sequences are SGHNT and YYREEE (reference sequence). The CDR3 covers 16 residues. The V segment lost 3 bases and the J segment 0 bases; nucleotides outside the gene matches: 6. DNA for the CDR3: TGTGCCAGCAGCTCCCCCGGGACAGGGATGAACACTGAAGCTTTCTTT. Amino acids: CASSSPGTGMNTEAFF.

The V gene is TRBV7-8, the J gene TRBJ2-7; TRBD1 matches at 11 bases. The V and J ends lost 2 bases and 6 bases, in that order; junction bases with no gene match: 3. Germline loops: CDR1 SGHVS, CDR2 FQNEAQ. The length of the CDR3 is 14 residues. CDR3 sequence reads: CASSLSGTGGEQYF. The CDR3 nucleotides are TGTGCCAGCAGCTTATCGGGGACAGGGGGCGAGCAGTACTTC.

Ten or more counts support this clone. The V gene is TRBV6-6, the J gene TRBJ1-3; 7 nucleotides match TRBD1. The CDR3 has 16 amino acids. Per the germline V gene, CDR1 is MNHNY and CDR2 is SVGAGI (reference sequence). J was trimmed by 1 base and V by 8 bases; bases with no gene match: 11. The CDR3 sequence is CASLTGRPPSGNTIYF. CDR3 sequence (DNA): TGTGCCAGCCTGACAGGGAGACCTCCATCTGGAAACACCATATATTTT.

This rearrangement joins TRBV21-1 to TRBJ1-2; the DNA was not compared with TRBD1, the D call given in the table. TRBV21-1 represents a pseudogene. The CDR3 length is 17 residues. CDR3 sequence reads: CASSSLVGTGGNYGYTF. DNA for the CDR3: TGTGCCAGCAGCTCCCTCGTTGGGACAGGGGGAAACTATGGCTACACCTTC.

V gene TRBV11-3 combines with J gene TRBJ1-1; a weak D match, TRBD1 (6 bases). Germline V gene data show CDR1 as SGHNT and CDR2 as YENEEA. CDR3 length: 13 amino acids. Between the trimmed V and J ends, which lost 3 bases and 7 bases, there was a span of 12 bases. CDR3 residues: CASSLGQGFEAFF. In nucleotides, the CDR3 is TGTGCCAGCAGCTTGGGTCAGGGGTTTGAAGCTTTCTTT.

This chain uses TRBV5-1 with TRBJ1-5, with 7 bases matching TRBD1. V shed 1 base, J shed 5 bases, and the junction held 0 bases outside the gene matches. The CDR3 totals 13 residues. The V gene's germline CDR1 is SGHRS and CDR2 YFSETQ. CDR3 in amino acids: CASSLTGDQPQHF. CDR3 sequence (DNA): TGCGCCAGCAGCTTGACAGGGGATCAGCCCCAGCATTTT.

The chain uses TRBV21-1 and TRBJ1-5; the table's D call, TRBD1, has no DNA check behind it. TRBV21-1 is deemed a pseudogene. The CDR3 has 16 amino acids. The CDR3: CASSPTDRSAYQPQHF. CDR3 DNA sequence: TGTGCCAGCAGCCCAACGGACAGATCCGCTTATCAGCCCCAGCATTTT.

The chain has TRBV14 and TRBJ1-2; 9 positions agree with TRBD1. Looked up from germline, CDR1 is SGHDN and CDR2 is FVKESK. The CDR3 totals 18 residues. V was clipped by 4 bases and J by 3 bases; unmatched bases: 15. This CDR3 reads CASSRFRGQGPLDYGYTF. The CDR3 DNA reads TGTGCCAGCAGCCGGTTTAGAGGACAGGGGCCCCTTGACTATGGCTACACCTTC.

J is TRBJ1-1 and V is TRBV27; maybe TRBD1 (5 bases). Germline CDR1 reads MNHEY; CDR2 reads SMNVEV (reference sequence). Trimming removed 2 bases at V and 6 bases at J, with 10 bases between. This CDR3 is built from 13 residues. For the CDR3, the DNA is TGTGCCAGCAGTTTACGACAGTTGTCTGAAGCTTTCTTT. Amino acids: CASSLRQLSEAFF.

The rearrangement links TRBV19 to TRBJ1-6, with no clear D. V lost 7 bases, J lost 7 bases, and 8 bases lay in between. The CDR3 sequence is 12 residues long. Germline CDR1 and CDR2: LNHDA and SQIVND (reference sequence). The CDR3 DNA sequence: TGTGCCAGTATGAGCCCCAATTCACCCCTCCACTTT. This encodes CASMSPNSPLHF.

This clone was detected only once. The J gene is TRBJ1-4, the V gene TRBV28; D remains ambiguous. This CDR3 is 12 amino acids long. V lost 5 bases to trimming and J lost 7 bases, with 8 bases between them. Per the germline V gene, CDR1 is MDHEN and CDR2 is SYDVKM. The CDR3 spells CASSLTGEKLFF. The CDR3 bases are TGTGCCAGCAGTCTGACTGGTGAAAAACTGTTTTTT.

J is TRBJ2-5 and V is TRBV29-1; 7 nucleotides match TRBD2. The CDR3 has 17 residues. Germline loops: CDR1 SQVTM, CDR2 ANQGSEA. V dropped 1 base and J dropped 0; count of bases not matched to a gene: 11. The CDR3 DNA follows: TGCAGCGTTGAAGGGGGGACGGGACTACATTACCAAGAGACCCAGTACTTC. Encoded protein: CSVEGGTGLHYQETQYF.